This TCR beta chain was identified during a study of long-term antiretroviral therapy in people with HIV. Regarding the study as a whole: Regardless of time point, clones expanded before ART dominated the repertoire.

With regard to this clone: As yet, its antigen is unknown.

Trimming shortened V by 6 bases and J by 6 bases, and 8 bases separated the two germline ends. The CDR3 sequence is 11 residues long. Germline CDR1 reads KGHSH; CDR2 reads LQKENI. At survey level, the immunoSEQ assay was run in its v3.0 version. This table comes from immunoSEQ multiplex PCR, and its TCRdb copy is limited to in-frame clones, with some not included. The table lists approximately 30,000 clones, 84% of them singletons. The source material was unsorted PBMCs, sampled 0.4 years after starting antiretroviral therapy. This TCR was sampled from a man aged 18 to 30 with HIV. The V and J genes are TRBV18 and TRBJ1-2; D is possibly TRBD1 (5 bases). For the CDR3, the DNA is TGTGCCAGCTCGGAAGGGGATGGCTACACCTTC. This codes for CASSEGDGYTF.